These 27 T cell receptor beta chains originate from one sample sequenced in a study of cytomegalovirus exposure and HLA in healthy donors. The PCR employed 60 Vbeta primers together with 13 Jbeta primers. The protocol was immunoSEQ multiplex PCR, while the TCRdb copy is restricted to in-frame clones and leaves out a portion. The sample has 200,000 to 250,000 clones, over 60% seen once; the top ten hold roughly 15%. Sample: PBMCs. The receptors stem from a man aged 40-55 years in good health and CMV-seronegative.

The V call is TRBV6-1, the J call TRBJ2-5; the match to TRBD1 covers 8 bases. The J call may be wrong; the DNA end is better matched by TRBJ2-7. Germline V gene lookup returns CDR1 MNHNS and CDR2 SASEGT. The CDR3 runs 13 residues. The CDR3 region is CASSDRGRYEQYF. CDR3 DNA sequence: TGTGCCAGCAGTGACAGGGGGCGCTACGAGCAGTACTTC.

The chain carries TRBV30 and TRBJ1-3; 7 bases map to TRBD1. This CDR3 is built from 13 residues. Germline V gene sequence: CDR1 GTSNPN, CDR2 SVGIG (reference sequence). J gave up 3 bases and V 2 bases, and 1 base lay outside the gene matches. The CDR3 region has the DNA TGTGCCTGGAGTACAGGGGTTGGAAACACCATATATTTT. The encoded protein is CAWSTGVGNTIYF. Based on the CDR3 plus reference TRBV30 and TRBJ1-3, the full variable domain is SQTIHQWPATLVQPVGSPLSLECTVEGTSNPNLYWYRQAAGRGLQLLFYSVGIGQISSEVPQNLSASRPQDRQFILSSKKLLLSDSGFYLCAWSTGVGNTIYFGEGSWLTVV.

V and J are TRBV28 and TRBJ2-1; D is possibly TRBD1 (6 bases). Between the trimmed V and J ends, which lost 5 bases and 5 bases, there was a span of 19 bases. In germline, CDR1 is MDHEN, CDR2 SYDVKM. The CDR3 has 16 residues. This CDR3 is CASSLDRTFFNNEQFF. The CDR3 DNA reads TGTGCCAGCAGTCTCGACAGGACTTTTTTCAACAATGAGCAGTTCTTC.

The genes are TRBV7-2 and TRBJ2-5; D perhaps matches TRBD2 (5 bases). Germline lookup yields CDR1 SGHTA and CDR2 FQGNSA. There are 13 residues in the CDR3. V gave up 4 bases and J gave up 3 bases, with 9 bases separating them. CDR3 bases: TGTGCCAGCAGCTCCTCGCGGGAAGAGACCCAGTACTTC. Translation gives CASSSSREETQYF. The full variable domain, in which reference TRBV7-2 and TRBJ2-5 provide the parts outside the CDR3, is GAGVSQSPSNKVTEKGKDVELRCDPISGHTALYWYRQSLGQGLEFLIYFQGNSAPDKSGLPSDRFSAERTGGSVSTLTIQRTQQEDSAVYLCASSSSREETQYFGPGTRLLVL.

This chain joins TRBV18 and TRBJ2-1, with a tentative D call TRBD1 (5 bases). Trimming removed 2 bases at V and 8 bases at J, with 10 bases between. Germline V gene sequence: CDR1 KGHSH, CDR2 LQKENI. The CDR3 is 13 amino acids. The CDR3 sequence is CASSPKQVHEQFF. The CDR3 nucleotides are TGTGCCAGCTCACCAAAACAGGTCCATGAGCAGTTCTTC.

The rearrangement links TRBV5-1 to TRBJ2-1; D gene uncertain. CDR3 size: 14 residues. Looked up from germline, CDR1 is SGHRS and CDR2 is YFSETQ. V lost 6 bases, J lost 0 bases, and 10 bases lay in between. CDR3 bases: TGCGCCAGCACTAGTGCTTACTCCTACAATGAGCAGTTCTTC. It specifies CASTSAYSYNEQFF.

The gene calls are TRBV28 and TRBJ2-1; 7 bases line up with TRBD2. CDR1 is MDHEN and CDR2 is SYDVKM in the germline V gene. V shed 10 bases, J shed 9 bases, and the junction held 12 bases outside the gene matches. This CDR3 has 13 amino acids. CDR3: CATQTGREVEQFF. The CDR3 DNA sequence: TGTGCCACTCAGACGGGGAGGGAGGTTGAGCAGTTCTTC.

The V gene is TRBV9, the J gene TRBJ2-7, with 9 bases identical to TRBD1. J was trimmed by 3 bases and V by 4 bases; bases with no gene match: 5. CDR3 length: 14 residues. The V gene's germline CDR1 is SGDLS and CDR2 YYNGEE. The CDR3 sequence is CASSPRDRVYEQYF. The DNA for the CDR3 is TGTGCCAGCAGCCCACGGGACAGGGTCTACGAGCAGTACTTC.

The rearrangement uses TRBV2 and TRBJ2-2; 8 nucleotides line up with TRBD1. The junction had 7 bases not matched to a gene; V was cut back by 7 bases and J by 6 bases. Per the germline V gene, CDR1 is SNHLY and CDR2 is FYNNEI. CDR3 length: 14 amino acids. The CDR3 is CASTPATGAGELFF. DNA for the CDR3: TGTGCCAGCACCCCCGCGACAGGGGCCGGGGAGCTGTTTTTT.

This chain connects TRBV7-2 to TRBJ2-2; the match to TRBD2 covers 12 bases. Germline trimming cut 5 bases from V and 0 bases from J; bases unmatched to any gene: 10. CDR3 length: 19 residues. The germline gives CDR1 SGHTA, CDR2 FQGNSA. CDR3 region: CASSERGLAGTSNTGELFF. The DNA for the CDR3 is TGTGCCAGCAGCGAAAGAGGACTAGCGGGGACCTCGAACACCGGGGAGCTGTTTTTT.

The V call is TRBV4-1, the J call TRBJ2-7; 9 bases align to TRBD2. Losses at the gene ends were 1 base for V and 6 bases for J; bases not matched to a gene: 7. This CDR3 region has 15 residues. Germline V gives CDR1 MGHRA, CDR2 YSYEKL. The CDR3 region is CASSQVRGSGSEQYF. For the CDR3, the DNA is TGCGCCAGCAGCCAAGTCCGGGGTAGCGGGAGCGAGCAGTACTTC.

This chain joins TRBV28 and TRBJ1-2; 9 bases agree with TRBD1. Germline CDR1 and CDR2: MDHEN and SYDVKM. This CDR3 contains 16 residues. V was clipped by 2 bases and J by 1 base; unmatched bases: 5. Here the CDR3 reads CASSLQGTGLNYGYTF. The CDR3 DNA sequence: TGTGCCAGCAGTTTACAAGGGACAGGGCTTAACTATGGCTACACCTTC.

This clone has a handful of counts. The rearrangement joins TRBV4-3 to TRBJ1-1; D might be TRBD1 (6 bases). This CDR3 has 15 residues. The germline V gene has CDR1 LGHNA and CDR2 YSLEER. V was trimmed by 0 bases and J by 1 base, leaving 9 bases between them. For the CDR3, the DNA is TGCGCCAGCAGCCAAGATTGGGGGCAGAACACTGAAGCTTTCTTT. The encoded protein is CASSQDWGQNTEAFF.

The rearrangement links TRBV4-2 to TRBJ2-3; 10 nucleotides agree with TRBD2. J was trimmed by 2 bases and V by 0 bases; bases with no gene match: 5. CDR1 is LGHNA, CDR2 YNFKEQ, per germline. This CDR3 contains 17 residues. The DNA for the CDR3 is TGTGCCAGCAGCCAAGATGGTACTAGCGGGGTCACAGATACGCAGTATTTT. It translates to CASSQDGTSGVTDTQYF.

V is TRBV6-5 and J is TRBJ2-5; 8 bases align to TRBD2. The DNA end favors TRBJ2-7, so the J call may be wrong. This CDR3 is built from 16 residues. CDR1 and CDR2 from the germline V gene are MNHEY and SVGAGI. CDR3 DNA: TGTGCCAGCAGTTACCTTACGACTAGCGTATACTACGAGCAGTACTTC. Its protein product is CASSYLTTSVYYEQYF.

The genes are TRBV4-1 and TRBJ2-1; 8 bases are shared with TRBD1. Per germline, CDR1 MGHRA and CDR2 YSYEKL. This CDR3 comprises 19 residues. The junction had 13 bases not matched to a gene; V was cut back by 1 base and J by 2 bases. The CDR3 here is CASSQVDLIRDRPYNEQFF. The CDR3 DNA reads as TGCGCCAGCAGCCAAGTGGACCTCATAAGGGACAGGCCCTACAATGAGCAGTTCTTC.

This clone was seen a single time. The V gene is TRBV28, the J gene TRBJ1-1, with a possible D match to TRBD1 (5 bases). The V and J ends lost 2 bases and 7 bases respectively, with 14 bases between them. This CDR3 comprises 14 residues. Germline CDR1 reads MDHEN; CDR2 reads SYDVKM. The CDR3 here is CASSLSGAFSEAFF. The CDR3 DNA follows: TGTGCCAGCAGTTTAAGTGGGGCGTTCAGTGAAGCTTTCTTT. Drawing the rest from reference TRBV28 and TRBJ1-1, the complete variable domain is DVKVTQSSRYLVKRTGEKVFLECVQDMDHENMFWYRQDPGLGLRLIYFSYDVKMKEKGDIPEGYSVSREKKERFSLILESASTNQTSMYLCASSLSGAFSEAFFGQGTRLTVV.

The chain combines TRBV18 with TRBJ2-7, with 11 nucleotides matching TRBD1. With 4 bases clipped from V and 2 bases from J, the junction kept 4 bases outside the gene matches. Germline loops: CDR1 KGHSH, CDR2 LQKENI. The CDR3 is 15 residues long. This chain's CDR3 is CASSQGTGGPYEQYF. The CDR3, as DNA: TGTGCCAGCTCACAGGGGACAGGGGGACCCTACGAGCAGTACTTC. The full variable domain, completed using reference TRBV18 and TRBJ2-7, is NAGVMQNPRHLVRRRGQEARLRCSPMKGHSHVYWYRQLPEEGLKFMVYLQKENIIDESGMPKERFSAEFPKEGPSILRIQQVVRGDSAAYFCASSQGTGGPYEQYFGPGTRLTVT.

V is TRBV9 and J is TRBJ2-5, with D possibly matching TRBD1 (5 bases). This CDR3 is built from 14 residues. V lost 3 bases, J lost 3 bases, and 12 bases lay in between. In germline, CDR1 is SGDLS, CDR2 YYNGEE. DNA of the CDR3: TGTGCCAGCAGCGCTTCGACAGCTAAAGAGACCCAGTACTTC. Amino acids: CASSASTAKETQYF.

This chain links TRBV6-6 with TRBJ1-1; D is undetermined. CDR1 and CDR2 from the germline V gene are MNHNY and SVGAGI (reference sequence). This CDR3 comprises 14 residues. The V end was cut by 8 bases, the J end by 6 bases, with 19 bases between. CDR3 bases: TGTGCCAGCCCTCTCGTCTCAGTGGCTTCTGAAGCTTTCTTT. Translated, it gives CASPLVSVASEAFF.

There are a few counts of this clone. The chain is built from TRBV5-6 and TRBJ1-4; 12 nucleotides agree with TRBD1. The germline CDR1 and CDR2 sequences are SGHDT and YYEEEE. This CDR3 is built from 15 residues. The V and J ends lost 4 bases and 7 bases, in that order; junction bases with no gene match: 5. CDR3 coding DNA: TGTGCCAGCAGCGCCGGGACAGGGGGCGGTGAAAAACTGTTTTTT. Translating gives CASSAGTGGGEKLFF.

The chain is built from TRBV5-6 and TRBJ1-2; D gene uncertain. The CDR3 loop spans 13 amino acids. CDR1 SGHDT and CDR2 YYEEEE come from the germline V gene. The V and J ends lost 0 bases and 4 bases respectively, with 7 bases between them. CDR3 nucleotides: TGTGCCAGCAGCTTGGGGTTCGGCTATGGCTACACCTTC. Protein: CASSLGFGYGYTF.

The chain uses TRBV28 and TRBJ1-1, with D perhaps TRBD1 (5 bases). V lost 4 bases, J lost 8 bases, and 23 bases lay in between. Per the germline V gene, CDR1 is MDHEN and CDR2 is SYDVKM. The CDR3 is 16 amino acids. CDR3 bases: TGTGCCAGCAGTTCCTGGGGGGGGGACTATGAATGGGAAGCTTTCTTT. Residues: CASSSWGGDYEWEAFF.

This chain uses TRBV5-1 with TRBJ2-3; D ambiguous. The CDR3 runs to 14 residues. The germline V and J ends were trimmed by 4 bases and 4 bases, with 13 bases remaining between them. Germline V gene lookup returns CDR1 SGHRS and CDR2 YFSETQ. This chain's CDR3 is CASSPLSYSDTQYF. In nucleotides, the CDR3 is TGCGCCAGCAGCCCCCTGAGCTATTCAGATACGCAGTATTTT.

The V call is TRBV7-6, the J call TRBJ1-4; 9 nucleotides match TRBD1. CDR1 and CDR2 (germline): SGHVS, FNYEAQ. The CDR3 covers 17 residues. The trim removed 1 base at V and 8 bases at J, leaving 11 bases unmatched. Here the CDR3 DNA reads TGTGCCAGCAGCTTAGGGACAGGGGTTCGCCGGGTCGAAAAACTGTTTTTT. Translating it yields CASSLGTGVRRVEKLFF.

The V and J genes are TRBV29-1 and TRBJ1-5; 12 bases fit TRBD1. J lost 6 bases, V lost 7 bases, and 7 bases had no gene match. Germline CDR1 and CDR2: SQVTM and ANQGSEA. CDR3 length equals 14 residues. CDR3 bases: TGCAGCGCTAGGGACAGGGGGCTAGGTCAGCCCCAGCATTTT. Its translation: CSARDRGLGQPQHF.

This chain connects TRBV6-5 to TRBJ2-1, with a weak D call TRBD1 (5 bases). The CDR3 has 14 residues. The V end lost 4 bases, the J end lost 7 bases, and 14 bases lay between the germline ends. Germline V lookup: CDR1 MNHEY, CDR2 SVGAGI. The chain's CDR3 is CASSFPGRVNEQFF. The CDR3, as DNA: TGTGCCAGCAGTTTTCCGGGCAGGGTGAATGAGCAGTTCTTC.